This T cell receptor beta chain was captured in a study of T cells expressing NK-cell markers. Study-wide background: Just one sequenced donor of eight was HCMV-seronegative, while seven were seropositive.

No DNA is given; TCRdb re-called the 5' RACE reads and lists each CDR3 protein once. The table for this sample gives hundreds of thousands of distinct CDR3 sequences. Study conclusions and caveats: Once again these clonotypes came out on top in the CD3+CD56-NKG2C+ fraction of several donors. A range of about 1.0-8% of CD8+ T cells consisted of dominant NKG2C+ clonotypes in 5 to 7 donors. The study did not resolve the HCMV specificity of expanded NKG2C+ T cell clones.

Points on this clonotype: Its specificity is unknown.

The receptor was derived from a woman between 18 and 70 years old in good health. Specimen: blood T cells: a sorted CD56 or NKG2C T cell subset, CD4+ or CD8+ T cells, or bulk PBMC T cells (not recorded which).

The CDR3 loop reads CASRRTGGDYGYTF. The genes are TRBV19 and TRBJ1-2; with no DNA, the TCRdb D assignment of TRBD1 cannot be verified. CDR1 and CDR2 from the germline V gene are LNHDA and SQIVND (reference sequence). The CDR3 has 14 residues.